The rows below give T cell receptor beta chains drawn from one sample of a study of PD-1 blockade in classical Hodgkin lymphoma. The data were produced by immunoSEQ multiplex PCR, yet TCRdb's version contains in-frame clones alone and is incomplete. The sample holds tens of thousands of clones, roughly nine tenths seen once. The sample was peripheral blood mononuclear cells (PBMCs), taken before the fourth cycle of nivolumab. The receptors shown here come from a human donor with classical Hodgkin lymphoma. Both conserved end residues are part of each CDR3. The D gene is left open where the match is weak. Expanded clones are given a class, and other clones once, few, many or no size at all.

j_call v_call clone_size d_call cdr3_aa cdr3_nt
TRBJ1-6 TRBV5-1 few . CASSSDGTGSPLHF TGCGCCAGCAGTTCGGACGGGACGGGTTCACCCCTCCACTTT
TRBJ2-1 TRBV19 . TRBD2 CASEWRTSGYNEQFF TGTGCCTCAGAATGGCGGACTAGCGGGTACAATGAGCAGTTCTTC
TRBJ1-2 TRBV19 once . CASDPSGRNPYGYTF TGTGCCAGTGATCCCTCGGGGAGGAATCCTTATGGCTACACCTTC
TRBJ2-1 TRBV9 . TRBD2 CASSVDSGGVNEQFF TGTGCCAGCAGCGTAGATAGCGGGGGTGTCAATGAGCAGTTCTTC
TRBJ1-2 TRBV30 . TRBD1 CAWSFNRGRGGYTF TGTGCCTGGAGTTTCAACAGGGGGCGCGGGGGCTACACCTTC
TRBJ1-1 TRBV7-2 . . CASSFGTYTEAFF TGTGCCAGCAGCTTTGGGACTTACACTGAAGCTTTCTTT
TRBJ2-3 TRBV11-3 . TRBD2 CASSPLAGGTDTQYF TGTGCCAGCAGCCCATTAGCGGGGGGCACAGATACGCAGTATTTT
TRBJ2-7 TRBV6-5 . . CASKTYEQYF TGTGCCAGTAAGACCTACGAGCAGTACTTC
TRBJ2-2 TRBV19 . . CLRDKNTGELFF TGCCTCCGGGACAAGAACACCGGGGAGCTGTTTTTT
TRBJ2-1 TRBV30 . . CAWRGMGLTYNEQFF TGTGCCTGGAGGGGAATGGGGCTTACCTACAATGAGCAGTTCTTC
TRBJ2-3 TRBV19 . . CASKSGPSGDTQYF TGTGCCAGTAAGAGCGGGCCCTCTGGAGATACGCAGTATTTT
TRBJ1-4 TRBV30 . TRBD1 CAWETGGLEKLFF TGTGCCTGGGAGACAGGGGGCCTGGAAAAACTGTTTTTT
TRBJ1-1 TRBV7-8 . . CASSLVPGANTEAFF TGTGCCAGCAGCTTAGTGCCAGGGGCGAACACTGAAGCTTTCTTT
TRBJ1-5 TRBV4-2 . . CASSRGGGNQPQHF TGTGCCAGCAGCCGAGGCGGGGGTAATCAGCCCCAGCATTTT
TRBJ2-7 TRBV30 . . CAWKERTEYSYEQYF TGTGCCTGGAAGGAGAGGACGGAGTATTCCTACGAGCAGTACTTC
TRBJ2-3 TRBV6-5 . . CASSTETTQYF TGTGCCAGCAGTACGGAAACCACGCAGTATTTT
TRBJ1-1 TRBV19 . . CASSSTMNTEAFF TGTGCCAGTAGTAGTACGATGAACACTGAAGCTTTCTTT
TRBJ1-2 TRBV29-1 . . CSVPAFGGRGYTF TGCAGCGTTCCCGCGTTTGGGGGACGAGGCTACACCTTC
TRBJ1-1 TRBV4-1 few . CASSPGGLNTEAFF TGCGCCAGCAGCCCCGGCGGGTTGAACACTGAAGCTTTCTTT
TRBJ2-7 TRBV18 . . CASSPVSEFLYF TGTGCCAGCTCACCAGTTAGTGAGTTCCTGTACTTC
TRBJ1-4 TRBV6-6 . . CASSGNWGPGEKLFF TGTGCCAGCAGCGGCAATTGGGGCCCCGGGGAAAAACTGTTTTTT
TRBJ2-7 TRBV10-3 . . CAISNSGGSSGQQYF TGTGCCATCAGTAACTCCGGGGGCTCCTCCGGGCAGCAGTACTTC
TRBJ1-4 TRBV13 . . CASSSNSLSSEKLFF TGTGCCAGCAGCTCAAACTCCCTCAGCAGTGAAAAACTGTTTTTT
TRBJ2-5 TRBV7-3 . . CASSPVGDGKTQYF TGTGCCAGCAGCCCTGTGGGGGATGGAAAGACCCAGTACTTC
TRBJ2-7 TRBV28 . . CATRGTPGIYEQYF TGTGCCACCCGCGGTACCCCGGGGATCTACGAGCAGTACTTC
TRBJ1-5 TRBV2 . TRBD1 CASRDRDNQPQHF TGTGCCAGCCGGGACAGGGACAATCAGCCCCAGCATTTT
TRBJ2-7 TRBV11-2 . . CASSLDSQGPYEQYF TGTGCCAGCAGCTTAGATAGCCAGGGTCCCTACGAGCAGTACTTC
TRBJ1-6 TRBV6-6 . . CASSYSSVGSTLHF TGTGCCAGCAGTTACTCGAGTGTGGGTTCGACCCTCCACTTT
TRBJ1-1 TRBV7-7 . TRBD1 CASSLAGTGSKIFF TGTGCCAGCAGCTTAGCGGGGACAGGGTCTAAGATCTTCTTT
TRBJ2-1 TRBV5-5 . . CASSPPVTSSDEQFF TGTGCCAGCAGCCCGCCCGTTACTAGTAGCGATGAGCAGTTCTTC
TRBJ2-5 TRBV4-2 . . CASSQGGETQYF TGTGCCAGCAGCCAAGGGGGAGAGACCCAGTACTTC
TRBJ2-7 TRBV6-5 . . CALVSGTSYEQYF TGTGCCCTAGTTAGTGGCACTTCCTACGAGCAGTACTTC
TRBJ2-5 TRBV4-1 . TRBD2 CASSQWSGGGETQYF TGCGCCAGCAGCCAATGGAGCGGGGGAGGAGAGACCCAGTACTTC
TRBJ1-1 TRBV5-6 . . CASRPGRNTEAFF TGTGCCAGCCGCCCAGGGAGGAACACTGAAGCTTTCTTT
TRBJ1-2 TRBV28 . . CASTTTAGTPYGYTF TGTGCCAGCACAACAACCGCCGGGACACCTTATGGCTACACCTTC
TRBJ1-2 TRBV5-1 . TRBD1 CASSLTTGQGPTDYGYTF TGCGCCAGCAGCCTGACAACGGGACAGGGCCCTACGGACTATGGCTACACCTTC
TRBJ2-4 TRBV11-2 . . CASSLSHSRDIQYF TGTGCCAGCAGCTTAAGTCACTCCAGGGACATTCAGTACTTC
TRBJ1-2 TRBV5-5 . . CASSLDQGIITAGGYTF TGTGCCAGCAGCTTGGACCAGGGAATCATAACGGCAGGTGGCTACACCTTC
TRBJ1-5 TRBV5-1 . . CASSPGTNQPQHF TGCGCCAGCAGCCCGGGGACAAACCAGCCCCAGCATTTT
TRBJ1-3 TRBV18 . TRBD1 CASSPDRQRPGNTIYF TGTGCCAGCTCACCGGACAGGCAACGCCCTGGAAACACCATATATTTT
TRBJ2-7 TRBV7-9 . . CASSPSSYEQYF TGTGCCAGCAGCCCTAGCTCCTACGAGCAGTACTTC
TRBJ2-1 TRBV6-4 . TRBD1 CASSDWDRGFNEQFF TGTGCCAGCAGTGACTGGGACAGGGGGTTCAATGAGCAGTTCTTC
TRBJ2-3 TRBV15 . TRBD2 CATSRDPGWGGTDTQYF TGTGCCACCAGCAGAGATCCCGGTTGGGGGGGGACAGATACGCAGTATTTT
TRBJ1-2 TRBV15 . . CATSLGGNYGYTF TGTGCCACCAGCCTGGGGGGAAACTATGGCTACACCTTC
TRBJ2-4 TRBV18 . TRBD2 CASSPTSGGAAKNIQYF TGTGCCAGCTCACCGACTAGCGGGGGGGCGGCCAAAAACATTCAGTACTTC
TRBJ1-5 TRBV30 . . CACQGDSNQPQHF TGTGCCTGTCAGGGCGATAGCAATCAGCCCCAGCATTTT
TRBJ1-1 TRBV6-6 . . CASMTDMNTEAFF TGTGCCAGCATGACAGACATGAACACTGAAGCTTTCTTT
TRBJ1-4 TRBV6-5 . . CASSRKVHNEKLFF TGTGCCAGCAGTCGGAAGGTGCACAATGAAAAACTGTTTTTT
TRBJ2-2 TRBV4-3 . TRBD1 CASSPEGQGVIGELFF TGCGCCAGCAGCCCGGAGGGACAGGGGGTAATCGGGGAGCTGTTTTTT
TRBJ1-2 TRBV10-3 . TRBD1 CAISESRQGANYGYTF TGTGCCATCAGTGAGTCCCGACAGGGTGCTAACTATGGCTACACCTTC
TRBJ1-5 TRBV6-5 . . CASSYSHLQPQHF TGTGCCAGCAGTTACTCTCATCTTCAGCCCCAGCATTTT
TRBJ1-4 TRBV4-1 . . CASSQGVVEKLFF TGCGCCAGCAGCCAAGGGGTTGTTGAAAAACTGTTTTTT
TRBJ1-2 TRBV2 . . CASSDSGFYGYTF TGTGCCAGCAGTGACTCAGGGTTTTATGGCTACACCTTC